A selection of T cell receptor beta chains follows, all from one sample in a study of blood T cell repertoires in COVID-19. Sequencing used immunoSEQ multiplex PCR; TCRdb keeps in-frame clones, though not all of them. The repertoire holds 20,000 to 30,000 clones, with 90% as singletons. The sample consisted of peripheral blood. The receptors were gathered from a woman in her fifties or sixties with active COVID-19. Each CDR3 is given without its conserved first and last residue. The order of the fields is J gene, V gene, CDR3 protein.

J: TRBJ2-1
V: TRBV5-1
CDR3: ASSFLGSEQF

J: TRBJ2-7
V: TRBV7-2
CDR3: ASSSPGTGSYEQY

J: TRBJ1-5
V: TRBV19
CDR3: ASRSSSGTVSNQPQH

J: TRBJ2-2
V: TRBV4-2
CDR3: ASSQTASGSSGGELF

J: TRBJ2-1
V: TRBV5-4
CDR3: ASSLDVGPTGEQF

J: TRBJ2-3
V: TRBV11-2
CDR3: ASSRDGTSRTDTQY

J: TRBJ1-2
V: TRBV28
CDR3: ASSQWGQGTFGRYGYT

J: TRBJ2-2
V: TRBV7-6
CDR3: ASSFSGPLLLANTGELF

J: TRBJ2-5
V: TRBV19
CDR3: ASSSGQGETQY

J: TRBJ2-7
V: TRBV20-1
CDR3: SASPSGTEQY

J: TRBJ2-3
V: TRBV29-1
CDR3: SVDRTSGSLGTDTQY

J: TRBJ2-7
V: TRBV6-5
CDR3: ASRSPSANYEQY

J: TRBJ2-3
V: TRBV5-4
CDR3: ASSLVSVADTQY

J: TRBJ2-2
V: TRBV28
CDR3: ASSPIGDRGLRINTGELF

J: TRBJ2-3
V: TRBV5-4
CDR3: ASSSPGTLQY

J: TRBJ2-6
V: TRBV27
CDR3: ASSPGTGAGGANVLT

J: TRBJ2-7
V: TRBV3-1/TRBV3-2
CDR3: ASSRGWGRNYEQY

J: TRBJ2-1
V: TRBV20-1
CDR3: SASSGSVYNEQF

J: TRBJ2-1
V: TRBV9
CDR3: ASQRSGNAYNEQF

J: TRBJ2-1
V: TRBV9
CDR3: ASSVAGAGEQF